A selection of T cell receptor beta chains follows, all from one sample in a study of tumor-infiltrating lymphocytes in localized non-small cell lung cancer. Only in-frame clones appear in the TCRdb table, and some are missing; sequencing was by immunoSEQ multiplex PCR. The table shows 6,600 or so clones, with around 69% occurring only once. Sequenced sample: lung tumor tissue. These receptor sequences come from a human donor with non-small cell lung cancer. Each CDR3 is given with its conserved first and last residue. The D gene is left open where the match is weak. The listing skips clone size in some rows; elsewhere it reads once, few, many or a size class.

V gene,D gene,clone size,J gene,CDR3 DNA,CDR3 protein
TRBV9,-,-,TRBJ1-3,TGTGCCAGCAGCGTAGGGGAAGGCCACGGAAACACCATATATTTT,CASSVGEGHGNTIYF
TRBV29-1,TRBD1,few,TRBJ1-2,TGCAGCGTGGGGGAAGGGGGCAAAGGGTATGGCTACACCTTC,CSVGEGGKGYGYTF
TRBV5-1,-,few,TRBJ1-1,TGCGCCAGCAGCTTGGCAGGGTCGAACACTGAAGCTTTCTTT,CASSLAGSNTEAFF
TRBV7-9,-,-,TRBJ1-2,TGTGCCAGCAGCTTTGGGGCAGAGACGGGGGGCTACACCTTC,CASSFGAETGGYTF
TRBV4-3,-,-,TRBJ1-1,TGCGCCAGCAGCCAAGAGGTCAACGGGAACACTGAAGCTTTCTTT,CASSQEVNGNTEAFF
TRBV6-1,-,-,TRBJ2-5,TGTGCCAGCAGTCCCGGGCAGGGGATAGGGACCCAGTACTTC,CASSPGQGIGTQYF
TRBV6-5,-,-,TRBJ1-6,TGTGCCAGCAGTTCCGGGGGGGGGCTCCACTTT,CASSSGGGLHF
TRBV6-6,-,-,TRBJ1-5,TGTGCCAGCAAGGGGAGCTATAGCAATCAGCCCCAGCATTTT,CASKGSYSNQPQHF
TRBV5-1,-,-,TRBJ1-4,TGCGCCAGCAAAAGTGGTTTTAATGAAAAACTGTTTTTT,CASKSGFNEKLFF
TRBV9,TRBD2,-,TRBJ2-3,TGTGCCAGCAGTCTTCGGAGCGGGGGGCTTGCTACGCAGTATTTT,CASSLRSGGLATQYF
TRBV18,-,-,TRBJ1-4,TGTGCCAGCTCAATCCAATTCAGCGAAAAACTGTTTTTT,CASSIQFSEKLFF
TRBV5-8,-,-,TRBJ1-1,TGTGCCAGCAGCCCCTTTCAAGCTTTCTTT,CASSPFQAFF
TRBV12-5,-,once,TRBJ2-5,TGTGCTAGTGGTTTGGGCAGCCAAGAGACCCAGTACTTC,CASGLGSQETQYF
TRBV2,-,-,TRBJ1-2,TGTGCCAAGGGTCAGGCGGCTAACTATGGCTACACCTTC,CAKGQAANYGYTF
TRBV12-5,-,-,TRBJ2-7,TGTGCTAGTGGTTTGGGGAAAGGGCCGCTGCCTGGAGAGCAGTACTTC,CASGLGKGPLPGEQYF
TRBV12-5,-,-,TRBJ1-5,TGTGCTAGTGACATCCTCGGGAAAGGGGAAAATCAGCCCCAGCATTTT,CASDILGKGENQPQHF
TRBV7-6,-,-,TRBJ2-2,TGTGCCAGCAGCTTAGGAAACACCGGGGAGCTGTTTTTT,CASSLGNTGELFF
TRBV7-3,-,-,TRBJ1-1,TGTGCCAGCAGCTTGGGGTTAGACACTGAAGCTTTCTTT,CASSLGLDTEAFF
TRBV13,-,-,TRBJ2-3,TGTGCCAGCAAGATCGAGCGGGCAGATACGCAGTATTTT,CASKIERADTQYF
TRBV5-1,-,-,TRBJ1-1,TGCGCCAGCACCTTATGGGGGGTGAACACTGAAGCTTTCTTT,CASTLWGVNTEAFF
TRBV9,TRBD2,-,TRBJ2-3,TGTGCCAGCAGCGTAGAAGCGGGGGGGGCTAGCACAGATACGCAGTATTTT,CASSVEAGGASTDTQYF
TRBV21-1,-,-,TRBJ2-5,TGTGCCAGCAGCAAAAAAACTAGCGGGGGGGCCAGGGCCCAAGAGACCCAGTACTTC,CASSKKTSGGARAQETQYF
TRBV11-2,TRBD2,-,TRBJ2-1,TGTGCCAGCAGCTTACTAGCGGGGACGACCTACAATGAGCAGTTCTTC,CASSLLAGTTYNEQFF
TRBV12-5,-,-,TRBJ1-1,TGTGCTAGTGGTTCTGGCAGGAACACTGAAGCTTTCTTT,CASGSGRNTEAFF
TRBV20-1,-,-,TRBJ2-7,TGCAGTGCTGATCGGGACACCCTACGGTACTTC,CSADRDTLRYF
TRBV20-1,-,-,TRBJ2-7,TGCAGTGCTAGAAGGGACTACGAGCAGTACTTC,CSARRDYEQYF
TRBV11-2,-,-,TRBJ1-2,TGTGCCAGCAGCTTAGATTCAACTGCTAACTATGGCTACACCTTC,CASSLDSTANYGYTF
TRBV2,-,-,TRBJ2-7,TGTGCCAGCAGTGAATCTCCCTACGAGCAGTACTTC,CASSESPYEQYF
TRBV5-5,-,-,TRBJ1-5,TGTGCCAGCAGCCCCGGGACGGACAATCAGCCCCAGCATTTT,CASSPGTDNQPQHF
TRBV6-5,TRBD1,-,TRBJ1-5,TGTGCCAGCAGTTACACGACAGGGTCCGACCAGCCCCAGCATTTT,CASSYTTGSDQPQHF
TRBV2,-,-,TRBJ1-1,TGTGCCAGCAGGGTACAGGGTGAATGGACTGAAGCTTTCTTT,CASRVQGEWTEAFF
TRBV18,TRBD2,-,TRBJ2-3,TGTGCCAGCTCACCCCTCGTAGCGGGGGTAAGCACAGATACGCAGTATTTT,CASSPLVAGVSTDTQYF
TRBV7-2,-,-,TRBJ2-3,TGTGCCAGCAGCTTAGCTGGGGTCACAGATACGCAGTATTTT,CASSLAGVTDTQYF
TRBV5-6,-,-,TRBJ2-7,TGTGCCAGCAGCCGAGGGGCACCCTACGAGCAGTACTTC,CASSRGAPYEQYF
TRBV6-1,TRBD1,-,TRBJ1-1,TGTGCCAGCAGAAGGACAGGGGGAAAAGCTTTCTTT,CASRRTGGKAFF
TRBV7-2,-,few,TRBJ2-5,TGTGCCAGCAGCGCCTACCGGGTTCCACGGGAGACCCAGTACTTC,CASSAYRVPRETQYF
TRBV10-3,-,-,TRBJ1-6,TGTGCCATCAGTGGACAATATAATTCACCCCTCCACTTT,CAISGQYNSPLHF
TRBV5-6,-,-,TRBJ1-5,TGTGCCAGCAGCTTGGTTGGTCAGCCCCAGCATTTT,CASSLVGQPQHF
TRBV5-5,-,-,TRBJ1-5,TGTGCCAGCAGCTTGGCAGGGAACAATCAGCCCCAGCATTTT,CASSLAGNNQPQHF
TRBV5-1,TRBD2,-,TRBJ2-1,TGCGCCAGCAGCTTTTACTCTAGCGGGGGGGCCTACAATGAGCAGTTCTTC,CASSFYSSGGAYNEQFF
TRBV10-3,-,-,TRBJ1-6,TGTGCCAGTCAGGGTTCCTATAATTCACCCCTCCACTTT,CASQGSYNSPLHF
TRBV5-1,TRBD2,-,TRBJ2-1,TGCGCCAGCAGCGGGACTAGCGGGAAAGGCGCTGAGCAGTTCTTC,CASSGTSGKGAEQFF
TRBV7-9,-,-,TRBJ2-7,TGTGCCAGCAGCCTTACTTGGGAGCAGTACTTC,CASSLTWEQYF
TRBV6-5,-,few,TRBJ1-6,TGTGCCAGCAGAACAACAGGCGAGGGTTCACCCCTCCACTTT,CASRTTGEGSPLHF
TRBV15,TRBD1,-,TRBJ1-2,TGTGCCACCAGCAGAGCCGGGACAGGGGTCACAAAAGCTAACTATGGCTACACCTTC,CATSRAGTGVTKANYGYTF